These T cell receptor beta chains were read from a single sample in a study of regulatory T cells in long-lasting Graves disease. TCRdb reprocessed the multiplex PCR reads with MiXCR, giving one entry per CDR3 protein. In the table there are about 620,000 distinct CDR3 sequences, under 20% of which are singletons. This sample was shared with a second study, whose subject was T cells in Graves' hyperthyroidism and ophthalmopathy.

Sequenced here: peripheral blood mononuclear cells (PBMCs), sampled at new diagnosis, from a patient treated with antithyroid drugs. These receptors all come from a woman aged 25 to 39 with Graves disease. Both conserved end residues are trimmed from each CDR3.

j_call | v_call | cdr3_aa
TRBJ1-5 | TRBV28 | ASSQSNQPQH
TRBJ1-5 | TRBV30 | AWSDRGNQPQH
TRBJ1-2 | TRBV12-3/TRBV12-4 | ASSSGRYGYT
TRBJ1-5 | TRBV12-3/TRBV12-4 | ASRPTGKGESNQPQH
TRBJ2-3 | TRBV20-1 | SARDGLAGGTDTQY
TRBJ2-5 | TRBV20-1 | SARDRAGLASSTQY
TRBJ1-1 | TRBV2 | ASSLMTGIRTEAF
TRBJ2-1 | TRBV19 | ASSPTKLAGGQSSYNEQF
TRBJ2-2 | TRBV29-1 | SPRGGTTGELF
TRBJ1-1 | TRBV7-9 | ASSLEEGRYPEAF
TRBJ1-1 | TRBV3-1 | ASSPRTGRDTEAF
TRBJ2-2 | TRBV3-1 | ASSQAISNSAVNTGELF
TRBJ2-7 | TRBV9 | ASRPGTAVYEQY
TRBJ1-1 | TRBV10-3 | AISETPDLEAF
TRBJ2-1 | TRBV5-1 | ASSLMGSDDEQF
TRBJ1-5 | TRBV28 | ASSFGEDRRGWPQH
TRBJ2-3 | TRBV28 | ASSLDYTTDTQY
TRBJ2-3 | TRBV14 | ASSRALGRIDTQY
TRBJ2-5 | TRBV27 | ASSPGLARAWETQY
TRBJ2-5 | TRBV10-3 | AISESAGVGQETQY
TRBJ1-3 | TRBV11-2 | ASSWGVSGNTIY
TRBJ2-1 | TRBV10-3 | AIRQRLSGSFDNEQF
TRBJ2-3 | TRBV30 | AWGSGSGPDTQY
TRBJ2-3 | TRBV6-1 | ASKSSGRGSTDTQY
TRBJ2-1 | TRBV12-3/TRBV12-4 | ASVLGLAFSYNEQF
TRBJ2-2 | TRBV19 | ASSIVTGNTGELF
TRBJ2-1 | TRBV13 | ASSSRTSGSGSEQF
TRBJ1-1 | TRBV5-1 | ASSLVAGGSGTEAF
TRBJ2-3 | TRBV7-3 | ASSSTGGSTDTQY
TRBJ2-6 | TRBV3-1 | ASSPGGANVLT
TRBJ2-7 | TRBV2 | ASSELGLGIYQQY
TRBJ1-4 | TRBV3-1 | ASSYSGGGEKLF
TRBJ2-5 | TRBV6-5 | ASSYSDRGVETQY
TRBJ1-5 | TRBV20-1 | SARVRNGGNQPQH
TRBJ2-2 | TRBV20-1 | SARLGAGELF
- | TRBV5-1 | ASSLGTTGTGVIPTQY
TRBJ2-3 | TRBV19 | ASSTVADTTDTQY
TRBJ2-1 | TRBV28 | ASSFVGSGRSNEQF
TRBJ2-1 | TRBV6-1 | ASSPTSGRKNEQF
TRBJ2-3 | TRBV7-9 | ASSWLATSTDTQY
TRBJ2-7 | TRBV19 | ASSIAGDRSYEQY
TRBJ1-6 | TRBV28 | ASSRTEFNSPLH
TRBJ2-1 | TRBV5-1 | ASSPLLAGGGEQF
TRBJ2-5 | TRBV28 | ASSLGGTRRETQY
TRBJ2-7 | TRBV7-2 | ASSVFSYEQY
TRBJ2-5 | TRBV7-2 | ASSLAGRGGTQY
TRBJ1-5 | TRBV7-2 | ASSPSGQGYQPQH
TRBJ2-4 | TRBV3-1 | ASSQGGLAKNIQY
TRBJ2-2 | TRBV3-1 | ASSHNPVTGELF
TRBJ2-3 | TRBV20-1 | SASGSVDTQY
TRBJ2-6 | TRBV3-1 | ASSTRHSGANVLT
TRBJ2-1 | TRBV5-1 | ASLAGGSYNEQF
TRBJ2-7 | TRBV30 | AWRYDGLNYEQY
TRBJ1-5 | TRBV6-2/TRBV6-3 | ASSFDRSGNQPQH
TRBJ2-2 | TRBV20-1 | SASSPGQGNTGELF